This entry lists 10 T cell receptor beta chains sequenced from one sample in a study of CD8 T cells in Susac syndrome. Random hexamers served to reverse transcribe roughly 0.45 to 1 ug RNA. MiXCR was run by TCRdb on the immunoSEQ multiplex PCR reads, yielding one entry per CDR3 protein. The sample lists roughly 150,000 distinct CDR3 sequences; approximately 96% were seen once. The sequenced sample was CD8+ T cells from PBMCs. These receptors all stem from a human donor with multiple sclerosis.

V and J are TRBV24-1 and TRBJ2-1; 8 nucleotides agree with TRBD1. This CDR3 spans 15 amino acids. Unmatched junction bases numbered 6, after V lost 9 bases and J lost 0 bases. From germline, CDR1 is KGHDR and CDR2 SFDVKD. CDR3 loop: CATQPTGGSYNEQFF. The CDR3 DNA follows: TGTGCCACCCAACCTACAGGGGGCTCCTACAATGAGCAGTTCTTC.

DNA of the CDR3: TGTGCCAGCAGCGGGGGACAGTCGGAGACCCAGTACTTC. Its protein is CASSGGQSETQYF. J is TRBJ2-5 and V is TRBV9; 7 bases match TRBD1. There are 13 residues in the CDR3. Trimming cost V 3 bases and J 5 bases; bases outside gene matches: 4. CDR1 and CDR2 from the germline V gene are SGDLS and YYNGEE.

This rearrangement joins TRBV12-5 to TRBJ2-3; D perhaps matches TRBD2 (6 bases). The CDR3 loop spans 15 amino acids. Germline CDR1 reads LGHNT; CDR2 reads FRNRAP. V was cut by 6 bases and J by 0 bases, with 13 bases left in between. For the CDR3, the DNA is TGTGCTAGTGGGGCGGGGACTTCTAGCACAGATACGCAGTATTTT. Translation: CASGAGTSSTDTQYF.

V usage is TRBV27 and J usage is TRBJ2-3; unclear D gene. CDR3 size: 15 residues. Trimming removed 0 bases at V and 3 bases at J, with 10 bases between. Germline V gene lookup returns CDR1 MNHEY and CDR2 SMNVEV (reference sequence). The CDR3 DNA sequence: TGTGCCAGCAGTTTATCGTCCTACACAACAGATACGCAGTATTTT. Its translation is CASSLSSYTTDTQYF.

V is TRBV3-1 and J is TRBJ2-1; 7 bases agree with TRBD1. The ends lost 3 bases at V and 5 bases at J; junction bases unmatched: 4. The germline V gene has CDR1 LGHDT and CDR2 YNNKEL (reference sequence). This CDR3 region has 14 residues. The CDR3: CASSHLGQNNEQFF. CDR3 in DNA: TGTGCCAGCAGCCATTTGGGACAGAACAATGAGCAGTTCTTC.

This clonotype was observed once. CDR3 nucleotides: TGCAGCGTTGAAACTCGCAGGGACGGCTACACCTTC. It translates to CSVETRRDGYTF. The V gene is TRBV29-1, the J gene TRBJ1-2; D perhaps matches TRBD1 (5 bases). CDR3 length: 12 residues. Germline V gene data show CDR1 as SQVTM and CDR2 as ANQGSEA. V lost 2 bases and J 8 bases, leaving 12 bases between the germline ends.

The CDR3 DNA follows: TGTGCCAGCAGCTTAAAGGGTTCGGGAACAGATACGCAGTATTTT. It codes for CASSLKGSGTDTQYF. The J gene is TRBJ2-3, the V gene TRBV7-8; D may be TRBD2 (5 bases). The CDR3 consists of 15 residues. V lost 2 bases and J 3 bases, leaving 12 bases between the germline ends. Germline CDR1 is SGHVS and CDR2 is FQNEAQ.

This clonotype turned up a few times. V and J are TRBV2 and TRBJ2-7; no definite D call. Germline V gene data show CDR1 as SNHLY and CDR2 as FYNNEI. Trimming took 8 bases from V and 4 from J, leaving 15 bases between them. This CDR3 spans 13 amino acids. CDR3 sequence (DNA): TGTGCCAGCTTTAGTACCATCCAGTACGAGCAGTACTTC. It specifies CASFSTIQYEQYF.

This clonotype came up once. The V and J genes are TRBV12-5 and TRBJ2-7; tentative D call: TRBD2 (6 bases). V was clipped by 3 bases and J by 4 bases, with 16 bases between them. The V gene's germline CDR1 is LGHNT and CDR2 FRNRAP. This CDR3 comprises 15 residues. This CDR3 is CASGFTSPRGYEQYF. The CDR3 nucleotides read TGTGCTAGTGGTTTTACTTCCCCCCGGGGGTACGAGCAGTACTTC.

The rearrangement uses TRBV18 and TRBJ1-4, with no clear D. The V gene's germline CDR1 is KGHSH and CDR2 LQKENI. The V and J ends lost 3 bases and 6 bases respectively, with 11 bases between them. The CDR3 loop spans 14 amino acids. CDR3 protein: CASSPAGTDEKLFF. The CDR3 coding sequence is TGTGCCAGCTCACCGGCAGGTACCGATGAAAAACTGTTTTTT.